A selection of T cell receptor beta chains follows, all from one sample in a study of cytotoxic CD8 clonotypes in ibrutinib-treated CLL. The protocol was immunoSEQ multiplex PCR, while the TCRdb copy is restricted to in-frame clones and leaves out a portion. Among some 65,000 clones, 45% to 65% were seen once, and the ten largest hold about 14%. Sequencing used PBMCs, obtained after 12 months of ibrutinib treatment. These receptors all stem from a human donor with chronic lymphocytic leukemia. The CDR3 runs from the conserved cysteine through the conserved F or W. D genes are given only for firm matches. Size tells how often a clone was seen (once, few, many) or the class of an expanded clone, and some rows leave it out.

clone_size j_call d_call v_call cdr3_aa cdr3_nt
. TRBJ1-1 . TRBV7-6 CASSLNPTNTEAFF TGTGCCAGCAGCTTAAACCCAACTAACACTGAAGCTTTCTTT
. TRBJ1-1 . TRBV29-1 CSVEIGVNTEAFF TGCAGCGTTGAGATTGGGGTGAACACTGAAGCTTTCTTT
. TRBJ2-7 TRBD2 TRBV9 CASSVGASGIEQYF TGTGCCAGCAGCGTAGGGGCTAGCGGGATCGAGCAGTACTTC
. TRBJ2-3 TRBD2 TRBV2 CASSEAIPGLAGGPSTDTQYF TGTGCCAGCAGTGAAGCAATACCGGGACTAGCGGGGGGGCCTAGCACAGATACGCAGTATTTT
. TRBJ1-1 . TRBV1 CTSSLGRRLGTNTEAFF TGCACCAGCAGCCTCGGACGGCGGTTGGGGACGAACACTGAAGCTTTCTTT
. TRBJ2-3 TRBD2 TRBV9 CASSPTSSSGVADTQYF TGTGCCAGCAGCCCCACGTCCTCTAGCGGGGTGGCTGATACGCAGTATTTT
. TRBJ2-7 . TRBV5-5 CASSSTIGYEQYF TGTGCCAGCAGCTCCACCATTGGCTACGAGCAGTACTTC
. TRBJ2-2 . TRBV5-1 CASSLSGGELFF TGCGCCAGCAGCTTGTCTGGCGGGGAGCTGTTTTTT
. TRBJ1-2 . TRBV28 CASTPPEFAPFNYGYTF TGTGCCAGCACCCCCCCAGAGTTCGCGCCTTTTAACTATGGCTACACCTTC
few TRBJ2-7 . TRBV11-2 CASSLVGATGSLSYEQYF TGTGCCAGCAGCTTAGTAGGCGCAACTGGGTCGCTCTCCTACGAGCAGTACTTC
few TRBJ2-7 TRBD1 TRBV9 CASSTRTGNSYEQYF TGTGCCAGCAGCACAAGGACAGGGAACTCCTACGAGCAGTACTTC
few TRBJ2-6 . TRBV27 CASSLSSGQDVLTF TGTGCCAGCAGTTTATCTTCGGGGCAGGACGTCCTGACTTTC
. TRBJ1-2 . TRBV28 CASTERAVNYGYTF TGTGCCAGCACCGAAAGGGCAGTCAACTATGGCTACACCTTC
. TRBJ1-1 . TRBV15 CATSRGSPGRGNTEAFF TGTGCCACCAGCAGAGGATCGCCTGGGCGGGGGAACACTGAAGCTTTCTTT
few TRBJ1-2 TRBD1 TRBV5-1 CASRGTVNYGYTF TGCGCCAGCAGAGGGACAGTGAACTATGGCTACACCTTC
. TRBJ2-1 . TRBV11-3 CASSLGGSRRHNEQFF TGTGCCAGCAGCTTAGGGGGTTCGCGGAGACACAATGAGCAGTTCTTC
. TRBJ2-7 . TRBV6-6 CASSYGAGSLQQYF TGTGCCAGCAGTTACGGAGCGGGCTCCCTCCAGCAGTACTTC
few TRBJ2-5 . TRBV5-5 CASSLEIANQETQYF TGTGCCAGCAGCTTGGAGATCGCGAACCAAGAGACCCAGTACTTC
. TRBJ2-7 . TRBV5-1 CASSTGSYEQYF TGCGCCAGCAGCACAGGCTCCTACGAGCAGTACTTC
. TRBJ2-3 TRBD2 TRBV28 CASSFLAGITDTQYF TGTGCCAGCAGTTTCTTAGCGGGAATCACAGATACGCAGTATTTT
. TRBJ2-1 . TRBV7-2 CASSLVWVYYNEQFF TGTGCCAGCAGCTTAGTCTGGGTCTACTACAATGAGCAGTTCTTC
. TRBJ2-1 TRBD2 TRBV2 CASSEALGEGRNEQFF TGTGCCAGCAGTGAAGCGCTGGGGGAGGGCCGGAATGAGCAGTTCTTC
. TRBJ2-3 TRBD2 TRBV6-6 CASSYSGTSLSDTQYF TGTGCCAGCAGTTACTCCGGGACTAGCTTATCAGATACGCAGTATTTT
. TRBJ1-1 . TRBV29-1 CSVAPALGRTEAFF TGCAGCGTTGCGCCTGCCCTAGGGAGGACTGAAGCTTTCTTT
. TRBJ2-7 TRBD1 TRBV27 CASRPAGTGVSEQYF TGTGCCAGCAGACCCGCCGGGACAGGGGTTTCCGAGCAGTACTTC
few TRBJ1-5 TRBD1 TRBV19 CASSIRTGTGLNQPQHF TGTGCCAGTAGTATAAGAACCGGGACAGGCTTAAATCAGCCCCAGCATTTT
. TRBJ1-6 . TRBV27 CASSLPGNSPLHF TGTGCCAGCAGTTTACCCGGTAATTCACCCCTCCACTTT
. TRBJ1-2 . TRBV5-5 CASSLDWNYGYTF TGTGCCAGCAGTTTGGACTGGAACTATGGCTACACCTTC
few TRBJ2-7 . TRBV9 CASSVSWGDEQYF TGTGCCAGCAGCGTTAGTTGGGGCGACGAGCAGTACTTC
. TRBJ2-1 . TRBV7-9 CASSLGLTDPNEQFF TGTGCCAGCAGCCTAGGACTAACAGACCCCAATGAGCAGTTCTTC
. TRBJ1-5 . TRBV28 CASLPGDTDQPQHF TGTGCCAGCCTGCCCGGGGACACCGATCAGCCCCAGCATTTT
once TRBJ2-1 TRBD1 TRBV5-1 CASSLTGTGVLGDYFF TGCGCCAGCAGCTTAACCGGGACAGGGGTCCTCGGAGATTACTTCTTC
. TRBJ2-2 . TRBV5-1 CASSTSTVTGELFF TGCGCCAGCAGCACCTCTACAGTTACCGGGGAGCTGTTTTTT
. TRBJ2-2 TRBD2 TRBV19 CASGTSGRLTGELFF TGTGCCAGTGGTACTAGCGGGAGGCTCACCGGGGAGCTGTTTTTT
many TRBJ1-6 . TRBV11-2 CASSLKQGKSLHF TGTGCCAGCAGCTTAAAACAGGGTAAGAGCCTCCACTTT
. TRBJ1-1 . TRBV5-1 CASSLIRGSHAFF TGCGCCAGCAGCTTGATCCGGGGGAGTCATGCTTTCTTT
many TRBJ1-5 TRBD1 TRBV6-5 CASSPGQGAYQPQHF TGTGCCAGCAGTCCCGGACAGGGGGCTTATCAGCCCCAGCATTTT
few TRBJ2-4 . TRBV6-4 CAKRHPAKNIQYF TGTGCCAAAAGACACCCAGCCAAAAACATTCAGTACTTC
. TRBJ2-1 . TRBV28 CASTLHVEQFF TGTGCCAGCACTCTACACGTGGAGCAGTTCTTC
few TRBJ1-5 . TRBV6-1 CASREILYSNQPQHF TGTGCCAGCAGAGAGATACTTTATAGCAATCAGCCCCAGCATTTT
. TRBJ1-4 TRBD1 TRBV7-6 CASSLSTGGRNEKLFF TGTGCCAGCAGCTTATCCACAGGGGGTCGTAATGAAAAACTGTTTTTT
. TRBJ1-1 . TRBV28 CASLPSVGGAFF TGTGCCAGCCTCCCGAGTGTGGGGGGAGCTTTCTTT
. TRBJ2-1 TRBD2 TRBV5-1 CASRGLAAYNEQFF TGCGCCAGCAGGGGACTAGCGGCCTACAATGAGCAGTTCTTC
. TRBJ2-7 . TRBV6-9 CASSYSIVRDDEQYF TGTGCCAGCAGTTACTCGATCGTTAGGGACGACGAGCAGTACTTC
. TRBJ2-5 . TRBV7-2 CASSFWQETQYF TGTGCCAGCAGCTTTTGGCAAGAGACCCAGTACTTC
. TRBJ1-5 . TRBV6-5 CASAAGSGQPQHF TGTGCCAGCGCAGCAGGGTCAGGTCAGCCCCAGCATTTT
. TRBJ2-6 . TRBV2 CASSGSYSGANVLTF TGTGCCAGCAGTGGGTCCTACTCTGGGGCCAACGTCCTGACTTTC
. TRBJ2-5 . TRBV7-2 CASSLGRQETQYF TGTGCCAGCAGCTTAGGGAGACAAGAGACCCAGTACTTC
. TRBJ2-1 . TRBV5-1 CASSLGGIGNEQFF TGCGCCAGCAGCCTCGGGGGTATCGGCAATGAGCAGTTCTTC
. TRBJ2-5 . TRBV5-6 CASSRYSRTQYF TGTGCCAGCAGCCGATACTCGAGGACCCAGTACTTC
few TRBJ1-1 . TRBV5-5 CASSRPWGGNTEAFF TGTGCCAGCAGCCGGCCGTGGGGTGGGAACACTGAAGCTTTCTTT
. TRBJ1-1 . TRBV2 CASSGVRGTNTEAFF TGTGCCAGCAGTGGCGTCAGGGGCACCAACACTGAAGCTTTCTTT
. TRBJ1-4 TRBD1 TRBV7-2 CASRFTGATNEKLFF TGTGCCAGCAGATTTACAGGGGCAACTAATGAAAAACTGTTTTTT
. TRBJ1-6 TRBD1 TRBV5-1 CASSLVPGTASNSPLHF TGCGCCAGCAGCTTGGTTCCCGGGACAGCTTCTAATTCACCCCTCCACTTT
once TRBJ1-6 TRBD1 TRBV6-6 CASSPTGRSSPLHF TGTGCCAGCAGTCCGACAGGGAGGTCCTCACCCCTCCACTTT
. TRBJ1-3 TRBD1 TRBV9 CASSPPATGWGNTIYF TGTGCCAGCAGCCCACCAGCGACAGGGTGGGGAAACACCATATATTTT
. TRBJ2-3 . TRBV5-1 CASSLISTGTQYF TGCGCCAGCAGCTTGATATCAACAGGTACGCAGTATTTT
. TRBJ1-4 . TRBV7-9 CASSTLPELNEKLFF TGTGCCAGCAGCACTCTGCCGGAGCTTAATGAAAAACTGTTTTTT
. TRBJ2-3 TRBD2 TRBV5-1 CASRLAGGPLDTQYF TGCGCCAGCAGGCTAGCGGGGGGGCCATTAGATACGCAGTATTTT
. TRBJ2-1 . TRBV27 CASKPGMGNEQFF TGTGCCAGCAAGCCGGGAATGGGAAATGAGCAGTTCTTC